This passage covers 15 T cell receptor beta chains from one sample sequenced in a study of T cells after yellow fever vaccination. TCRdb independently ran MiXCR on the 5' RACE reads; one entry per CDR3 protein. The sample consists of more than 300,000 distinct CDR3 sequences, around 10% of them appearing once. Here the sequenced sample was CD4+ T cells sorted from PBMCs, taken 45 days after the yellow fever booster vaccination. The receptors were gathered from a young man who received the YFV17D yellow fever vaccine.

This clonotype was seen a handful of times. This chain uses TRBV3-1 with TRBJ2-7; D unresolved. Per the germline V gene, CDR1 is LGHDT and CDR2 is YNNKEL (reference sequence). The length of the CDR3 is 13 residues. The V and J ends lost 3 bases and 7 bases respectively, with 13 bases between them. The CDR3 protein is CASSHYSSREQYF. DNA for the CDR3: TGTGCCAGCAGCCATTACTCCTCTCGGGAGCAGTACTTC.

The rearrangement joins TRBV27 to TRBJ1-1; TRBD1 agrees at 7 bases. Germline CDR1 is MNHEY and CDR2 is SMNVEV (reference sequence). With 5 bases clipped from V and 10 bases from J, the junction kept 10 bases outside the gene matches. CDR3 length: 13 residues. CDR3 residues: CASSATTGVSAFF. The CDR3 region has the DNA TGTGCCAGCAGTGCGACCACAGGGGTGTCAGCTTTCTTT.

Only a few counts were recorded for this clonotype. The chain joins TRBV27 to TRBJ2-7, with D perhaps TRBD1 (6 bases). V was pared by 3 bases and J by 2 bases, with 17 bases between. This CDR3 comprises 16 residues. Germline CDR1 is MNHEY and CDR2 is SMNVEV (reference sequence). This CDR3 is CASSFASGTPTYEQYF. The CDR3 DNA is TGTGCCAGCAGTTTCGCATCCGGGACACCAACCTACGAGCAGTACTTC.

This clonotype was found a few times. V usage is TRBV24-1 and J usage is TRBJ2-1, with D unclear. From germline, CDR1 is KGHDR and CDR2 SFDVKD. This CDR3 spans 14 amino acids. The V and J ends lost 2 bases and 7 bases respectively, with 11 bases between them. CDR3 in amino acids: CATSDSQRLNEQFF. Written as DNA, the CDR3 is TGTGCCACCAGTGATTCCCAACGGTTAAATGAGCAGTTCTTC.

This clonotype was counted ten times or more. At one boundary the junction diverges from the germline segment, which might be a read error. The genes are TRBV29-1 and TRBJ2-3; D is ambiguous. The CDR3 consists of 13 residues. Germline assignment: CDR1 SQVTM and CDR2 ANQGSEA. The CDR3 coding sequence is TGCAGCGTTGTATCACATGAGAAAGATGCGCAGTATTTT. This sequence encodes CSVVSHEKDAQYF.

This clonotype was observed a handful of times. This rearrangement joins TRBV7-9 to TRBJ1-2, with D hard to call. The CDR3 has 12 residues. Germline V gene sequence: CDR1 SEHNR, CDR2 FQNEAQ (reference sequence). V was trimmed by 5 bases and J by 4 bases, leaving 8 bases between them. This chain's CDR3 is CASSRPSYGYTF. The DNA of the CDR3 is TGTGCCAGCAGCCGACCCAGCTATGGCTACACCTTC.

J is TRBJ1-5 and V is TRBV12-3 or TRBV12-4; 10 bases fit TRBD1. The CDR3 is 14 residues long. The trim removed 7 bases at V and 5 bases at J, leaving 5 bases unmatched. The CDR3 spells CASTPGTGDQPQHF. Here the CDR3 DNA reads TGTGCCAGCACCCCCGGGACAGGGGATCAGCCCCAGCATTTT.

The CDR3 loop reads CASSSQGAYGYTF. Written as DNA, the CDR3 is TGTGCCAGCAGTTCACAGGGGGCCTATGGCTACACCTTC. The chain carries TRBV6-6 and TRBJ1-2; TRBD1 aligns across 9 bases. Germline CDR1 and CDR2: MNHNY and SVGAGI (reference sequence). The CDR3 extends over 13 amino acids. J lost 4 bases, V lost 4 bases, and 1 base had no gene match.

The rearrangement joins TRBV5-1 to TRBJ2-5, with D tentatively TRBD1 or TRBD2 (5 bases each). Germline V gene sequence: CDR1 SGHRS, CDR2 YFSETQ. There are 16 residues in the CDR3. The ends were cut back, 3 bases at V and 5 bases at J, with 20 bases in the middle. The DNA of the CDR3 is TGCGCCAGCAGCTCCGAGGGGATCAGGACGCTGGAGACCCAGTACTTC. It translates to CASSSEGIRTLETQYF.

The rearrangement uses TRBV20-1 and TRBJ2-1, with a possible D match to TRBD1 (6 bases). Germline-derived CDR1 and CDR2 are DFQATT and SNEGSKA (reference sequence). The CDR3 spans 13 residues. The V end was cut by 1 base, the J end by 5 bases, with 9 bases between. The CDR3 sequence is CSARGQANNEQFF. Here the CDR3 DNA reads TGCAGTGCTAGAGGACAGGCCAACAATGAGCAGTTCTTC.

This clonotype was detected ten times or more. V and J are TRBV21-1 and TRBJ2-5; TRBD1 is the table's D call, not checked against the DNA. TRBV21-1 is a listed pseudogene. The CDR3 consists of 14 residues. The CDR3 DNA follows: TGTGCCAGCAGCCCGAGGGACGGAGTGGAGACCCAGTACTTC. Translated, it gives CASSPRDGVETQYF.

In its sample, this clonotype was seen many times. CDR3 protein: CATDSGYLRTDTQYF. CDR3 bases: TGTGCCACGGACAGCGGTTACTTAAGGACAGATACGCAGTATTTT. The chain carries TRBV11-2 and TRBJ2-3; D possibly corresponds to TRBD1 (6 bases). The length of the CDR3 is 15 residues. The V end was cut by 10 bases, the J end by 3 bases, with 20 bases between. Looked up from germline, CDR1 is SGHAT and CDR2 is FQNNGV.

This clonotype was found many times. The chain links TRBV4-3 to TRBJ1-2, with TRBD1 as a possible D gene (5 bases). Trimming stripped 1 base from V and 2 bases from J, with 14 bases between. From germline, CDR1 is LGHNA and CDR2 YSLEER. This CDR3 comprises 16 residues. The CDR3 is CASSQAVGRDNYGYTF. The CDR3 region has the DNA TGCGCCAGCAGCCAAGCTGTTGGGAGGGACAACTATGGCTACACCTTC.

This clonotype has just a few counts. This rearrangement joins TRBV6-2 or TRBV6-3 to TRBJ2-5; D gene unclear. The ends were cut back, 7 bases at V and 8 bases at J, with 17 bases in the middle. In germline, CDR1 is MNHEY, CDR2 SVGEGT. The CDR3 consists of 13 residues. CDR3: CASKVSSAATQYF. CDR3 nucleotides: TGTGCCAGCAAGGTATCCAGCGCCGCTACCCAGTACTTC.

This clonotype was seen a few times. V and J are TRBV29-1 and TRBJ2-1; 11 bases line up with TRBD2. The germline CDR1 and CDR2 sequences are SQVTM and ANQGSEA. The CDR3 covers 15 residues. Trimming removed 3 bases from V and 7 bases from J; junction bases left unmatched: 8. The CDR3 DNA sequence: TGCAGCGTTGAGAGTAGCGGGGGGGCCGTGAATGAGCAGTTCTTC. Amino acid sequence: CSVESSGGAVNEQFF.